These T cell receptor beta chains were read from a single sample in a study of OX40 agonist ivuxolimab in advanced cancers. TCRdb's copy holds only in-frame clones and misses some; the assay was immunoSEQ multiplex PCR. The sample includes about 59,000 clones, 84% of them seen just once. The starting material was CD4+ or CD8+ T cells sorted from blood, obtained in a trial of the OX40 agonist ivuxolimab. All receptors come from an adult with an advanced solid tumor such as melanoma, head and neck, liver or kidney cancer. Both conserved end residues are part of each CDR3. Fields, in order: V gene, clone size, D gene, J gene, CDR3 DNA, CDR3 protein. D genes are given only for firm matches. Expanded clones are given a class, and other clones once, few, many or no size at all.

TRBV7-6	.	.	TRBJ2-2	TGTGCCAGCAGCCCGTTGAACACCGGGGAGCTGTTTTTT	CASSPLNTGELFF
TRBV28	.	.	TRBJ1-2	TGTGCCAGCAGTTCCGAACCGGCTTTGGTCTATGGCTACACCTTC	CASSSEPALVYGYTF
TRBV7-9	.	.	TRBJ2-3	TGTGCCAGCAGCCTGACGGCAGGGGTAACAGATACGCAGTATTTT	CASSLTAGVTDTQYF
TRBV21-1	.	.	TRBJ1-5	TGTGCCAGCATCAAACAGCCCCAGCATTTT	CASIKQPQHF
TRBV4-3	.	.	TRBJ2-2	TGCGCCAGCAGCCATGGACATGGGGTCGGGGAGCTGTTTTTT	CASSHGHGVGELFF
TRBV28	.	TRBD2	TRBJ2-3	TGTGCCAGCAGGATAACGGGGGGAGCGGGGCTCCGCACAGATACGCAGTATTTT	CASRITGGAGLRTDTQYF
TRBV6-5	.	.	TRBJ1-1	TGTGCCAGCAGTTACTCGACGGCAGTGAACACTGAAGCTTTCTTT	CASSYSTAVNTEAFF
TRBV12-5	once	.	TRBJ2-1	TGTGCTAGTGTTCCACAGGGCTTCTCCTACAATGAGCAGTTCTTC	CASVPQGFSYNEQFF
TRBV19	.	.	TRBJ1-1	TGTGCCAGTAGTCGACAGGAGTTGAACACTGAAGCTTTCTTT	CASSRQELNTEAFF
TRBV5-1	once	.	TRBJ1-5	TGCGCCAGCAGCTTGGACAGCCTTAATCAGCCCCAGCATTTT	CASSLDSLNQPQHF
TRBV6-6	.	.	TRBJ1-5	TGTGCCAGCACCCGACTGAATAGCAATCAGCCCCAGCATTTT	CASTRLNSNQPQHF
TRBV7-2	.	.	TRBJ1-1	TGTGCCAGCAGCTTGACCCTGAGCACTGAAGCTTTCTTT	CASSLTLSTEAFF
TRBV5-4	.	.	TRBJ1-1	TGTGCCAGCAGCTTCCAGGCGTTTAACACTGAAGCTTTCTTT	CASSFQAFNTEAFF
TRBV28	.	TRBD1	TRBJ1-6	TGTGCCAGCAGCCTGGACAGGGAGTATTCACCCCTCCACTTT	CASSLDREYSPLHF
TRBV19	.	.	TRBJ1-4	TGTGCCACGGGACGGAAACTTAATGAAAAACTGTTTTTT	CATGRKLNEKLFF
TRBV19	.	TRBD1	TRBJ2-7	TGTGCCAGTAGTACCAGGGACAGGCCCTACGAGCAGTACTTC	CASSTRDRPYEQYF
TRBV28	.	.	TRBJ2-1	TGTGCCAGCAGTTTCCCAGAAACCTACAATGAGCAGTTCTTC	CASSFPETYNEQFF
TRBV7-6	.	.	TRBJ1-5	TGTGCCAGCAGCTTGGGCGATAATCAGCCCCAGCATTTT	CASSLGDNQPQHF
TRBV19	.	TRBD1	TRBJ2-1	TGTGCCAGTAGTATATTTGGGACAGACTACAATGAGCAGTTCTTC	CASSIFGTDYNEQFF
TRBV5-1	.	.	TRBJ2-1	TGCGCCAGCAGCGGAGGGGGGCCCGTTCTTTACAATGAGCAGTTCTTC	CASSGGGPVLYNEQFF
TRBV1	.	.	TRBJ2-7	TGCACCAGCAGCCAAGATTTAGGGGGCGGACCCCGGGGTGGATACGAGCAGTACTTC	CTSSQDLGGGPRGGYEQYF
TRBV28	.	TRBD1	TRBJ1-3	TGTGCCAGCACCACCGGGACAGGGTACTCTGGAAACACCATATATTTT	CASTTGTGYSGNTIYF
TRBV5-1	.	TRBD1	TRBJ2-5	TGCGCCAGCAGCTTGGGCTGGGACAGGCCCTCGGAGACCCAGTACTTC	CASSLGWDRPSETQYF
TRBV23-1	.	TRBD1	TRBJ2-7	TGCGCCAGCAGTCAAAGCGGAGGACAGGGACCTCGCGAGCAGTACTTC	CASSQSGGQGPREQYF
TRBV2	once	.	TRBJ1-3	TGTGCCAGCAAAGCCGGGACATCGTCTCGCACCATATATTTT	CASKAGTSSRTIYF
TRBV18	.	.	TRBJ2-7	TGTGCCAGCTCAGTAACAGGGAGCCTTACCTACGAGCAGTACTTC	CASSVTGSLTYEQYF
TRBV6-6	.	.	TRBJ1-4	TGTGCCAGCACATCCCGAGGGCCGGGAAAACTGTTTTTT	CASTSRGPGKLFF
TRBV5-4	.	.	TRBJ2-5	TGTGCCAGCAGCCCCTCTTCGGGCTCCCAAGGGGGGACCCAGTACTTC	CASSPSSGSQGGTQYF
TRBV11-2	.	TRBD1	TRBJ2-2	TGTGCCAGCAGCTTACGGACAGGGATCACCGGGGAGCTGTTTTTT	CASSLRTGITGELFF
TRBV5-1	.	.	TRBJ2-5	TGCGCCAGCAGCTTATTCTCACAGGGAGGAGAGACCCAGTACTTC	CASSLFSQGGETQYF
TRBV12-5	.	.	TRBJ2-1	TGTGCTAGTGGTTTGTTCGGCAATGAGCAGTTCTTC	CASGLFGNEQFF
TRBV11-1	.	.	TRBJ2-1	TGTGCCAGCAGCTTTGGTAAGTACAATGAGCAGTTCTTC	CASSFGKYNEQFF
TRBV19	.	.	TRBJ1-1	TGTGCCAGTAGTACCCCCCCCGCAGGGCGGACTGAAGCTTTCTTT	CASSTPPAGRTEAFF
TRBV11-2	few	.	TRBJ2-5	TGTGCCAGCAGCTCCTCCCTTGGAGAGACCCAGTACTTC	CASSSSLGETQYF
TRBV29-1	.	TRBD2	TRBJ2-1	TGCAGCGTTGGGAGCGGGAGAAACAATGAGCAGTTCTTC	CSVGSGRNNEQFF
TRBV27	once	.	TRBJ1-6	TGTGCCAGCAGGACCATTTTATGGGCAGGGTCCGATTCACCCCTCCACTTT	CASRTILWAGSDSPLHF
TRBV6-1	.	.	TRBJ1-5	TGTGCCAGCAGTGTAGAAAGGGTAAATCAGCCCCAGCATTTT	CASSVERVNQPQHF
TRBV2	.	.	TRBJ1-2	TGTGCCAGCAGTGAACCCTCCGGCGGCTATGGCTACACCTTC	CASSEPSGGYGYTF
TRBV28	.	TRBD1	TRBJ1-1	TGTGCCAGCAGCTACGGACAGGGGGCATTTAACACTGAAGCTTTCTTT	CASSYGQGAFNTEAFF
TRBV11-3	.	.	TRBJ2-5	TGTGCCAGCAGCTTCGGCCCGCGCGAGACCCAGTACTTC	CASSFGPRETQYF
TRBV7-2	.	.	TRBJ2-7	TGTGCCAGCAGCCCGTCGACCCTAAACGAGCAGTACTTC	CASSPSTLNEQYF
TRBV2	few	TRBD2	TRBJ2-3	TGTGCCAGCAGTCAGGGACTAGCGGGAGTGAATACGCAGTATTTT	CASSQGLAGVNTQYF
TRBV6-1	.	TRBD1	TRBJ1-2	TGTGCCAGCAGTGCCCGGGCCGGGACAGGGGTTATTGGCTACACCTTC	CASSARAGTGVIGYTF
TRBV19	.	.	TRBJ1-2	TGTGCCAGTAGTGTGGGTGGGGGCGTTTCTGGCTACACCTTC	CASSVGGGVSGYTF
TRBV25-1	.	.	TRBJ1-2	TGTGCCAGCAGTGTGGACGGCAACTATGGCTACACCTTC	CASSVDGNYGYTF
TRBV6-5	few	TRBD1	TRBJ1-6	TGTGCCAGTTCCAGGACAGGGGAGAGGTCACCCCTCCACTTT	CASSRTGERSPLHF
TRBV6-1	.	.	TRBJ1-4	TGTGCCAGCAGTGTGACTTCGGAGGGAAAACTGTTTTTT	CASSVTSEGKLFF
TRBV7-8	.	.	TRBJ1-2	TGTGCCAGCAGCTCCAGAGGGGGGGCGGTCGACTATGGCTACACCTTC	CASSSRGGAVDYGYTF
TRBV30	.	.	TRBJ1-1	TGTGCCTGGAGCATGGACACGAACACTGAAGCTTTCTTT	CAWSMDTNTEAFF
TRBV9	.	.	TRBJ2-7	TGTGCCAGCAGCGTAGGGGGGGCAGGTTCCTACGAGCAGTACTTC	CASSVGGAGSYEQYF